This T cell receptor (beta chain) was identified in a study of metastatic and nonmetastatic thyroid tumors. No treatment of any kind had been given to any patient before thyroid surgery. TCRdb re-called clones via MiXCR from the PCR reads. This repertoire shows roughly 98,000 clones, about 15% found once; its top ten account for roughly 3.9%. The CDR3 sequence is 15 residues long. Germline CDR1 reads SGHTA; CDR2 reads FQGNSA. V was trimmed by 1 base and J by 10 bases, leaving 17 bases between them. The receptor comes from a female donor with papillary thyroid cancer or a benign thyroid nodule (not recorded which). Some clones in this sample may be carry-over from other donors' samples. This chain joins TRBV7-2 and TRBJ1-5; no clear D. Sequencing was done on a sample of blood. The DNA for the CDR3 is TGTGCCAGCAGCTTAGTGGGTGGGGAAAGTAAACCCCAGCATTTT. This translates into CASSLVGGESKPQHF.